This TCR beta chain originates from a study of glioma-infiltrating T cells after dendritic cell vaccination. The overall study: Autologous tumor lysate was loaded overnight onto monocyte-derived dendritic cells grown 7 to 8 days with IL-4 and GM-CSF.

Libraries were prepared by immunoSEQ multiplex PCR; TCRdb keeps only in-frame clonotypes and omits some of them. The sample records around 92,000 clones, approximately 84% being singletons. Germline V gene sequence: CDR1 SGHRS, CDR2 YFSETQ. This CDR3 spans 13 amino acids. V lost 2 bases and J lost 2, with 7 bases in between. Time point given: after dendritic cell vaccination, including at tumor progression/relapse. PBMC sampling occurred before vaccination, two weeks after the third dose, and at progression. The receptor's source is a human donor with glioblastoma. The source was blood, collected after dendritic cell vaccination. The chain recombines TRBV5-1 with TRBJ1-2; D is unclear. CDR3 in DNA: TGCGCCAGCAGCTTAGACGGGAACTATGGCTACACCTTC. This codes for CASSLDGNYGYTF.